This note documents a single TCR beta chain sequence. Its antigen is still unknown. This specimen comes from a study of cytomegalovirus exposure and HLA in healthy donors. With 1 base removed from V and 1 base from J, the gap between germline ends came to 8 bases. Germline CDR1 is MNHNS and CDR2 is SASEGT. This CDR3 is 15 amino acids long. The PCR employed 60 Vbeta primers together with 13 Jbeta primers. Some clones are missing from TCRdb's copy, which holds only in-frame ones; the method was immunoSEQ multiplex PCR. Of roughly 110,000 clones in the sample, around three quarters were seen once. Study results and limitations: TCR beta sequences reportedly predicted most subjects' HLA-A and HLA-B alleles accurately.

The TCR sequence derives from a woman aged 18-35 years in good health and CMV-seropositive. The J gene is TRBJ1-5, the V gene TRBV6-1, with D perhaps TRBD1 (5 bases). The source material was PBMCs. The CDR3 sequence is CASSEGTTSNQPQHF. The CDR3 DNA reads as TGTGCCAGCAGTGAAGGGACAACCAGCAATCAGCCCCAGCATTTT.